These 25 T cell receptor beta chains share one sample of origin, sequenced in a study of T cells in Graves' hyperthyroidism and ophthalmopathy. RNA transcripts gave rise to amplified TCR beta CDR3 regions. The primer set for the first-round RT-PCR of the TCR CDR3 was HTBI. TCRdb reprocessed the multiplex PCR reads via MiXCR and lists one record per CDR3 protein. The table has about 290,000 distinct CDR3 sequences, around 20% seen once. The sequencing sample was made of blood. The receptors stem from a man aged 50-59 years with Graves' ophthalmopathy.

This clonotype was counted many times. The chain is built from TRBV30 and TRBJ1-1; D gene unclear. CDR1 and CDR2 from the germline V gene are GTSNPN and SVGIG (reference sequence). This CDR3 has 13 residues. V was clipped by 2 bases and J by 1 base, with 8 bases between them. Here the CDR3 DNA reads TGTGCCTGGAGTAGGGTGTGGAACACTGAAGCTTTCTTT. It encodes CAWSRVWNTEAFF.

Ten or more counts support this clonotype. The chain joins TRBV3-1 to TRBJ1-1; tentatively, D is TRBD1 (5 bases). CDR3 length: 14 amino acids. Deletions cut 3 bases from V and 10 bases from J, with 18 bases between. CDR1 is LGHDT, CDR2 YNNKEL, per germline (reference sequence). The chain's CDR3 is CASSQPPPGETAFF. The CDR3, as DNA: TGTGCCAGCAGCCAGCCCCCCCCGGGGGAGACAGCTTTCTTT.

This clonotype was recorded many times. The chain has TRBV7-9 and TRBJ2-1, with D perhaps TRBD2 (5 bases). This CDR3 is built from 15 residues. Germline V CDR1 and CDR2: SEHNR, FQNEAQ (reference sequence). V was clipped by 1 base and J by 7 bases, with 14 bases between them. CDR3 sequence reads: CASSLVLAPQNEQFF. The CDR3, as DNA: TGTGCCAGCAGCTTAGTCCTAGCACCACAAAATGAGCAGTTCTTC.

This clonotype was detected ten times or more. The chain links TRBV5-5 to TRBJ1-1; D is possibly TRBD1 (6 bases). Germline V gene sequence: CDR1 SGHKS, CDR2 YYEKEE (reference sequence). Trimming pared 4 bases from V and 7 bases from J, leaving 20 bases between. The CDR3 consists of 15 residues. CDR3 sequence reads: CASSPNGGGGFEAFF. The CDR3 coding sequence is TGTGCCAGCAGCCCCAATGGGGGGGGCGGGTTTGAAGCTTTCTTT.

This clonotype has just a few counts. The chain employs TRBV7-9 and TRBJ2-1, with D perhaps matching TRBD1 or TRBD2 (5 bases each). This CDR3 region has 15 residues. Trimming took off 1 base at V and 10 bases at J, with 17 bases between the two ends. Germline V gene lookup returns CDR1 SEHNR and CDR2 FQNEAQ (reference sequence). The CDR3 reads CASSLDGGRLLEQFF. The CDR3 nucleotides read TGTGCCAGCAGCTTAGATGGGGGTCGGCTACTGGAGCAGTTCTTC.

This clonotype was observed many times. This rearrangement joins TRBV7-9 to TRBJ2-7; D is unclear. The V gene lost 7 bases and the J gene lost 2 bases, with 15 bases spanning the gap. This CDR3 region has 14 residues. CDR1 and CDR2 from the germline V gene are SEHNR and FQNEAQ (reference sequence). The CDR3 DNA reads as TGTGCCAGCACCCCTGGGTCGATTCCCTACGAGCAGTACTTC. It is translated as CASTPGSIPYEQYF.

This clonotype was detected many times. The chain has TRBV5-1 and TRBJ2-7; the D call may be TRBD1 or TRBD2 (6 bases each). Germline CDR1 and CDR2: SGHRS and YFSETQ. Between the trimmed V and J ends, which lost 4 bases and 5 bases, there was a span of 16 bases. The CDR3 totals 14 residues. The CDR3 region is CASSPTGGSHEQYF. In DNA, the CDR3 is TGCGCCAGCAGCCCGACAGGAGGGAGCCACGAGCAGTACTTC.

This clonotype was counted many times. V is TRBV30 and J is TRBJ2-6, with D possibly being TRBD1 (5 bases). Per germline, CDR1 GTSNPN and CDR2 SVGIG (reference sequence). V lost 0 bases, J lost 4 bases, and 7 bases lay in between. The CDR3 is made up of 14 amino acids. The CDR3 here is CAWSVGVGANVLTF. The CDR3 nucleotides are TGTGCCTGGAGTGTAGGGGTGGGGGCCAACGTCCTGACTTTC. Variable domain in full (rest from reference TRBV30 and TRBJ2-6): SQTIHQWPATLVQPVGSPLSLECTVEGTSNPNLYWYRQAAGRGLQLLFYSVGIGQISSEVPQNLSASRPQDRQFILSSKKLLLSDSGFYLCAWSVGVGANVLTFGAGSRLTVL.

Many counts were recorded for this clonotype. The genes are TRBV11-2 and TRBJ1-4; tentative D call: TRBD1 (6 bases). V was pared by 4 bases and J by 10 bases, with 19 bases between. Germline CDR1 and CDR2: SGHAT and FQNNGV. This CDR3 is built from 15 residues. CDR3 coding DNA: TGTGCCAGCAGCTCCATTACGGGGGGCGAGGGAAAACTGTTTTTT. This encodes CASSSITGGEGKLFF. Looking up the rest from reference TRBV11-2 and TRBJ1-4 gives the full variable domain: EAGVAQSPRYKIIEKRQSVAFWCNPISGHATLYWYQQILGQGPKLLIQFQNNGVVDDSQLPKDRFSAERLKGVDSTLKIQPAKLEDSAVYLCASSSITGGEGKLFFGSGTQLSVL.

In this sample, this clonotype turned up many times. CDR3 protein: CASTEITGGGTEAFF. The CDR3 DNA is TGTGCCAGCACCGAGATCACAGGGGGGGGCACTGAAGCTTTCTTT. The V call is TRBV12-3 or TRBV12-4, the J call TRBJ1-1; 8 positions match TRBD1. Losses at the gene ends were 7 bases for V and 4 bases for J; bases not matched to a gene: 11. The CDR3 is made up of 15 amino acids.

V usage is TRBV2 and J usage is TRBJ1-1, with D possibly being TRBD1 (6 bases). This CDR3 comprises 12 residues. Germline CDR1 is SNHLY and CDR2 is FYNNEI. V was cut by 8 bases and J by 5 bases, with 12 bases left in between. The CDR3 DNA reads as TGTGCCAGCGAGGAGGGGGGGACTGAAGCTTTCTTT. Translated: CASEEGGTEAFF.

CDR3 sequence reads: CASSDPRGQGAADTQYF. In DNA, the CDR3 is TGTGCCAGCAGCGACCCACGGGGACAGGGGGCCGCAGATACGCAGTATTTT. The V gene is TRBV9, the J gene TRBJ2-3; 12 positions match TRBD1. CDR3 size: 17 residues. CDR1 is SGDLS and CDR2 is YYNGEE in the germline V gene. V was pared by 3 bases and J by 4 bases, with 9 bases of the junction left unmatched.

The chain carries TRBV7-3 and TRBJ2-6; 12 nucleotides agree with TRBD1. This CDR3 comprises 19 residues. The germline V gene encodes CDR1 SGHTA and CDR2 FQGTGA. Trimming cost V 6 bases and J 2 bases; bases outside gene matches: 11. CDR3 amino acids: CASSQTGTGGAAGANVLTF. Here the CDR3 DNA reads TGTGCCAGCAGTCAAACCGGGACAGGGGGCGCAGCTGGGGCCAACGTCCTGACTTTC. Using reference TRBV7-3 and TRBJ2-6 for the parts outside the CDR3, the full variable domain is GAGVSQTPSNKVTEKGKYVELRCDPISGHTALYWYRQSLGQGPEFLIYFQGTGAADDSGLPNDRFFAVRPEGSVSTLKIQRTERGDSAVYLCASSQTGTGGAAGANVLTFGAGSRLTVL.

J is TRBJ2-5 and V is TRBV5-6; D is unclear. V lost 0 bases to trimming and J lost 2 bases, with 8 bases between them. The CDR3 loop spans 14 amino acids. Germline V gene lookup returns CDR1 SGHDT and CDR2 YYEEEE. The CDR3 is CASSLGPPQETQYF. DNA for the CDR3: TGTGCCAGCAGCTTGGGGCCCCCGCAAGAGACCCAGTACTTC.

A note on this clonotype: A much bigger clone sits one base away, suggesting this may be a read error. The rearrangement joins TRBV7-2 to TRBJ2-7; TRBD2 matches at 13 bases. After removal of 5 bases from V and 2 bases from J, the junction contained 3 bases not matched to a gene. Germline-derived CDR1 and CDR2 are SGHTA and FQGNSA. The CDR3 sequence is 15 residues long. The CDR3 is CASSDTSGRAYEQYF. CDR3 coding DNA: TGTGCCAGCAGCGACACTAGCGGGAGGGCCTACGAGCAGTACTTC.

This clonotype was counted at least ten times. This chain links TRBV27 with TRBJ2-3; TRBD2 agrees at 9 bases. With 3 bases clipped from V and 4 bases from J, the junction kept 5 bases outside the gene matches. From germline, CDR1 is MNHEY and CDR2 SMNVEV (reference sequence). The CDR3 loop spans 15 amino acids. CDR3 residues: CASSLSGRFADTQYF. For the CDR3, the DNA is TGTGCCAGCAGTTTGAGCGGGAGGTTCGCAGATACGCAGTATTTT.

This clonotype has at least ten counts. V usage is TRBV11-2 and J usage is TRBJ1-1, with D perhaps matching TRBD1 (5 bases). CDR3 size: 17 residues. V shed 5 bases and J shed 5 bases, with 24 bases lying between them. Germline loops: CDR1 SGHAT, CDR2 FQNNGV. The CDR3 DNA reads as TGTGCCAGCAGCCCTGGTCTGGCAGGAACCTCAGGGACTGAAGCTTTCTTT. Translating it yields CASSPGLAGTSGTEAFF. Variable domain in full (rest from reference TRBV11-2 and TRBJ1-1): EAGVAQSPRYKIIEKRQSVAFWCNPISGHATLYWYQQILGQGPKLLIQFQNNGVVDDSQLPKDRFSAERLKGVDSTLKIQPAKLEDSAVYLCASSPGLAGTSGTEAFFGQGTRLTVV.

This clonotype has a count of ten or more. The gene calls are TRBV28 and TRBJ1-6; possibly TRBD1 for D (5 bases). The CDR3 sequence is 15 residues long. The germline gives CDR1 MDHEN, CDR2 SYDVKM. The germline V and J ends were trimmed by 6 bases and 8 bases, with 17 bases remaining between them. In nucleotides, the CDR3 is TGTGCCAGCAGCCAATTTACGGGGCTAGATTCACCCCTCCACTTT. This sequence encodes CASSQFTGLDSPLHF. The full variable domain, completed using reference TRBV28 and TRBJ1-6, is DVKVTQSSRYLVKRTGEKVFLECVQDMDHENMFWYRQDPGLGLRLIYFSYDVKMKEKGDIPEGYSVSREKKERFSLILESASTNQTSMYLCASSQFTGLDSPLHFGNGTRLTVT.

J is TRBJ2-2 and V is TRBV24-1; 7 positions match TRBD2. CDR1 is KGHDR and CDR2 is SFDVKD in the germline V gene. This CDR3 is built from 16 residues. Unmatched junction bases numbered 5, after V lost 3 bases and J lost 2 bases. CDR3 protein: CATSDKLAVNTGELFF. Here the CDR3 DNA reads TGTGCCACCAGTGATAAGCTAGCGGTTAACACCGGGGAGCTGTTTTTT.

DNA of the CDR3: TGCGCCAGCAGCTTCCCTAGCGGAGGCTACGAGCAGTACTTC. It codes for CASSFPSGGYEQYF. The V and J genes are TRBV5-1 and TRBJ2-7, with 7 bases aligning to TRBD2. V was pared by 2 bases and J by 3 bases, with 5 bases of the junction left unmatched. Germline CDR1 reads SGHRS; CDR2 reads YFSETQ. The CDR3 runs to 14 residues.

For the CDR3, the DNA is TGTGCCAGCAGCCCTAGCGGTGGGGCAGATACGCAGTATTTT. Translation gives CASSPSGGADTQYF. The chain couples TRBV7-3 to TRBJ2-3; 7 bases fit TRBD2. V was clipped by 5 bases and J by 4 bases; unmatched bases: 6. The CDR3 is made up of 14 amino acids. The V gene's germline CDR1 is SGHTA and CDR2 FQGTGA.

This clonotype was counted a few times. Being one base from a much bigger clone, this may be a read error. In DNA, the CDR3 is TGCAGTGCTAGGATGATGGGTACCTATAATTCACCCCTCCACTTT. The encoded protein is CSARMMGTYNSPLHF. The gene calls are TRBV20-1 and TRBJ1-6; no clear D. CDR1 and CDR2 from the germline V gene are DFQATT and SNEGSKA (reference sequence). V shed 3 bases and J shed 2 bases, with 11 bases lying between them. The CDR3 runs 15 residues.

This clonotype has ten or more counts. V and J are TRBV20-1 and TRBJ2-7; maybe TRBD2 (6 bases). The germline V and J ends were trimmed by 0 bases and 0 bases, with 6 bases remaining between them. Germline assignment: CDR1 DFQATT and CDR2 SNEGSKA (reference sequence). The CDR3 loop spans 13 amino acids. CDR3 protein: CSAREAGSYEQYF. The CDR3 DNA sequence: TGCAGTGCTAGAGAAGCGGGCTCCTACGAGCAGTACTTC.

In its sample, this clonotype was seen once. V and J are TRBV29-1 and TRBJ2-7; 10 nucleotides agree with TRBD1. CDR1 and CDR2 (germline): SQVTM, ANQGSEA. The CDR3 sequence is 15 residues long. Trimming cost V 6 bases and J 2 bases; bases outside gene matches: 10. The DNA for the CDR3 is TGCAGCGTGGGGACTCCAGGGACAGGGGCCTACGAGCAGTACTTC. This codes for CSVGTPGTGAYEQYF.

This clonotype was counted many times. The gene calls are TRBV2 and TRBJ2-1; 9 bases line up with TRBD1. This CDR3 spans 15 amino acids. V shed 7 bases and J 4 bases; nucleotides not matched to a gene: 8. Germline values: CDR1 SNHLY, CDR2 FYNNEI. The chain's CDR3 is CASMHRDREYNEQFF. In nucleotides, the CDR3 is TGTGCCAGCATGCACCGGGACAGGGAATACAATGAGCAGTTCTTC. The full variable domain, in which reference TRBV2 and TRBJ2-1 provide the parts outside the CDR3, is EPEVTQTPSHQVTQMGQEVILRCVPISNHLYFYWYRQILGQKVEFLVSFYNNEISEKSEIFDDQFSVERPDGSNFTLKIRSTKLEDSAMYFCASMHRDREYNEQFFGPGTRLTVL.